The 9 T cell receptor beta chains presented below share a single source sample, sequenced in a study of blood T cell repertoires in COVID-19. TCRdb's copy holds only in-frame clones and misses some; the assay was immunoSEQ multiplex PCR. The table lists roughly 30,000 clones, about 85% of them singletons. The material sequenced was peripheral blood. Every receptor here comes from a human donor in a cohort sampled during active COVID-19.

J is TRBJ2-7 and V is TRBV30; the match to TRBD1 covers 7 bases. CDR1 and CDR2 from the germline V gene are GTSNPN and SVGIG (reference sequence). The CDR3 runs to 12 residues. Unmatched junction bases numbered 4, after V lost 3 bases and J lost 5 bases. The CDR3 spells CAWRTGLHEQYF. CDR3 DNA: TGTGCCTGGAGGACAGGGTTACACGAGCAGTACTTC.

The chain carries TRBV9 and TRBJ2-3; D perhaps matches TRBD2 (5 bases). Trimming pared 4 bases from V and 6 bases from J, leaving 9 bases between. The CDR3 totals 12 residues. Germline V gene lookup returns CDR1 SGDLS and CDR2 YYNGEE. CDR3 bases: TGTGCCAGCAGCCTGAGAGGGGATACGCAGTATTTT. It encodes CASSLRGDTQYF.

The chain couples TRBV6-2 or TRBV6-3 to TRBJ1-5; perhaps TRBD1 as D (5 bases). The CDR3 extends over 14 amino acids. Germline V CDR1 and CDR2: MNHEY, SVGEGT. V was trimmed by 5 bases and J by 0 bases, leaving 8 bases between them. The DNA for the CDR3 is TGTGCCAGCAGTGCGACAGTTAGCAATCAGCCCCAGCATTTT. The encoded protein is CASSATVSNQPQHF.

The chain combines TRBV11-3 with TRBJ2-7, with D perhaps TRBD1 (5 bases). The ends were cut back, 1 base at V and 4 bases at J, with 11 bases in the middle. The germline V gene encodes CDR1 SGHNT and CDR2 YENEEA. The CDR3 runs 14 residues. In DNA, the CDR3 is TGTGCCAGCAGCTTAGCGTCTCAGGGATACGAGCAGTACTTC. Translated, it gives CASSLASQGYEQYF.

The V call is TRBV7-8, the J call TRBJ2-1; 11 bases match TRBD2. This CDR3 is 19 amino acids long. J gave up 0 bases and V 5 bases, and 12 bases lay outside the gene matches. Germline CDR1 reads SGHVS; CDR2 reads FQNEAQ. DNA for the CDR3: TGTGCCAGCAGCCTCTGGGGAGTAGCGGGGGGGCTCTCCTACAATGAGCAGTTCTTC. This translates into CASSLWGVAGGLSYNEQFF.

The CDR3 region is CASSLTGGYTF. The DNA of the CDR3 is TGTGCCAGCAGCTTAACAGGGGGCTACACCTTC. The chain has TRBV5-4 and TRBJ1-2, with a possible D match to TRBD1 (6 bases). Germline V gene sequence: CDR1 SGHNT, CDR2 YYREEE (reference sequence). CDR3 length equals 11 residues. Trimming pared 2 bases from V and 8 bases from J, leaving 7 bases between. The whole variable domain, remainder taken from reference TRBV5-4 and TRBJ1-2, is ETGVTQSPTHLIKTRGQQVTLRCSSQSGHNTVSWYQQALGQGPQFIFQYYREEENGRGNFPPRFSGLQFPNYSSELNVNALELDDSALYLCASSLTGGYTFGSGTRLTVV.

V usage is TRBV29-1 and J usage is TRBJ2-3; D remains ambiguous. The CDR3 has 12 residues. The V gene's germline CDR1 is SQVTM and CDR2 ANQGSEA. The V end lost 2 bases, the J end lost 6 bases, and 9 bases lay between the germline ends. CDR3 sequence reads: CSVEIPPDTQYF. CDR3 bases: TGCAGCGTTGAAATCCCTCCGGATACGCAGTATTTT.

J is TRBJ1-1 and V is TRBV4-2; D possibly corresponds to TRBD1 (5 bases). V was pared by 0 bases and J by 4 bases, with 12 bases between. The CDR3 consists of 15 residues. Germline CDR1 LGHNA, CDR2 YNFKEQ. Here the CDR3 reads CASSQDHQGTTEAFF. The CDR3 nucleotides read TGTGCCAGCAGCCAAGATCATCAGGGTACCACTGAAGCTTTCTTT.

This chain joins TRBV2 and TRBJ2-1; TRBD2 matches at 12 bases. Germline V gene lookup returns CDR1 SNHLY and CDR2 FYNNEI. The CDR3 has 15 amino acids. Losses at the gene ends were 4 bases for V and 5 bases for J; bases not matched to a gene: 3. The CDR3 is CASSGTSGANNEQFF. The CDR3 coding sequence is TGTGCCAGCAGTGGGACTAGCGGGGCCAACAATGAGCAGTTCTTC.